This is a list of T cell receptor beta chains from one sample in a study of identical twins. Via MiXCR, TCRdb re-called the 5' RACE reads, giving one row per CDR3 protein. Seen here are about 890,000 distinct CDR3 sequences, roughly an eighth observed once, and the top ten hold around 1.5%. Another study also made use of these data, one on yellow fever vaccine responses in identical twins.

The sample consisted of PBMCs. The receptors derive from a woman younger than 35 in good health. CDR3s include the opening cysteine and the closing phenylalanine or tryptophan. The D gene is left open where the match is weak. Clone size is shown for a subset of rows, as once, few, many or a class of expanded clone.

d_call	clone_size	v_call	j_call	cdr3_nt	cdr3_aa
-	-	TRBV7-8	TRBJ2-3	TGTGCCAGCAACCCGACGGACACAGATACGCAGTATTTT	CASNPTDTDTQYF
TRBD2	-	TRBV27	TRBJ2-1	TGTGCCAGCAGTTCCCTAGCTAGCGGGTATTACAATGAGCAGTTCTTC	CASSSLASGYYNEQFF
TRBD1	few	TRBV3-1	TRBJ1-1	TGTGCCAGCAGCCCGACAGGGTACATGAACACTGAAGCTTTCTTT	CASSPTGYMNTEAFF
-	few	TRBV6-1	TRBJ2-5	TGTGCCAGCAGCCCTGTTGGAGGGCCGGGGGAGACCCAGTACTTC	CASSPVGGPGETQYF
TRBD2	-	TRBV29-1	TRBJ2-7	TGCAGCGTCAGCGGGGGGGGGGCCAGCTACGAGCAGTACTTC	CSVSGGGASYEQYF
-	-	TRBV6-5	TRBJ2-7	TGTGCCAGCAGTTACCGTGCTCGGGGCAGCTCCTACGAGCAGTACTTC	CASSYRARGSSYEQYF
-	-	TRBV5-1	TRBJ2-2	TGCGCCAGCACCGTCTGGGGCGGCCTCAACACCGGGGAGCTGTTTTTT	CASTVWGGLNTGELFF
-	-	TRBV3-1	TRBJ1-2	TGTGCCAGCAGCCAAGAAGTACTACAGGCTCTCAACTATGGCTACACCTTC	CASSQEVLQALNYGYTF
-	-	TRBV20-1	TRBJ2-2	TGCAGTGCTAGAGCGCCCGGGACTCCTAACACCGGGGAGCTGTTTTTT	CSARAPGTPNTGELFF
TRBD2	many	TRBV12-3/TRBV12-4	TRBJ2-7	TGTGCCAGCAGCGGGACTAGCGGCTACGAGCAGTACTTC	CASSGTSGYEQYF
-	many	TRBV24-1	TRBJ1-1	TGTGCCACCACCCCACAGGGAATGAACACTGAAGCTTTCTTT	CATTPQGMNTEAFF
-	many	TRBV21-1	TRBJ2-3	TGTGCCAGCAGCTACCGGGACTACATTAGCACAGATACGCAGTATTTT	CASSYRDYISTDTQYF
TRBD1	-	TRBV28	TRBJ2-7	TGTGCCAGCAATTTTGACAGGGTGCGTGGCGAGCAGTACTTC	CASNFDRVRGEQYF
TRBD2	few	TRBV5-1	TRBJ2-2	TGCGCCAGCAGCTTGGTGACTAGCGCGACCGGGGAGCTGTTTTTT	CASSLVTSATGELFF
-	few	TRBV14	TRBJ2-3	TGTGCCAGCAGCCAAGAGGCAGCTGGGGCAGATACGCAGTATTTT	CASSQEAAGADTQYF
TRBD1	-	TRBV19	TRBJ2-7	TGTGCCAGTAGTACTCCTGGGACAGCGTACGAGCAGTACTTC	CASSTPGTAYEQYF
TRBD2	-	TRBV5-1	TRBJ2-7	TGCGCCAGCAGCTTGCTGTTTAGCGGGAGCTCCTACGAGCAGTACTTC	CASSLLFSGSSYEQYF
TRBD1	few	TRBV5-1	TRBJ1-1	TGCGCCAGCAGCGGATCGACAGGGGGGAACACTGAAGCTTTCTTT	CASSGSTGGNTEAFF
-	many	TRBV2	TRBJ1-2	TGTGCCAGCAGGGCAGGGGCCACTAACTATGGCTACACCTTC	CASRAGATNYGYTF
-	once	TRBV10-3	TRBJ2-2	TGTGCCATCAGTGTCGGACAGACGGGGGCCGGGGAGCTGTTTTTT	CAISVGQTGAGELFF
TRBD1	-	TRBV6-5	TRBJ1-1	TGTGCCAGCAGTTACCTAACAGGGGGAGGGACTGAAGCTTTCTTT	CASSYLTGGGTEAFF
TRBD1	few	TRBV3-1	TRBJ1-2	TGTGCCAGCAGCCTTGGGGCTCAGGGGGCGCAGAGCTATGGCTACACCTTC	CASSLGAQGAQSYGYTF
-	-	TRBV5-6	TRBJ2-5	TGTGCCAGCAGCTTGGGGACAGAAAAAGAGACCCAGTACTTC	CASSLGTEKETQYF
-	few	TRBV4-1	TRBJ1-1	TGCGCCAGCAGCCAAGATCTACAGGGGAACACTGAAGCTTTCTTT	CASSQDLQGNTEAFF
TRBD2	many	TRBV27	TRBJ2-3	TGTGCCAGCAGTTTATCGTTGCGGGGGGGCACAGATACGCAGTATTTT	CASSLSLRGGTDTQYF
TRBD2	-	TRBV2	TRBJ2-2	TGTGCCAGCGAAGTAGCGGGGGCACCGAACACCGGGGAGCTGTTTTTT	CASEVAGAPNTGELFF
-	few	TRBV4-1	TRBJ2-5	TGCGCCAGCAGCCACGGGCAGGGGATTCAAGAGACCCAGTACTTC	CASSHGQGIQETQYF
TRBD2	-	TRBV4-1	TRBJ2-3	TGCGCCAGCAGCCAAGGGCCAGCGGGGGGGAACACAGATACGCAGTATTTT	CASSQGPAGGNTDTQYF
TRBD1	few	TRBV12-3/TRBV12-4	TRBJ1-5	TGTGCCAGCAGGAAGGACAGGGTAGGCAATCAGCCCCAGCATTTT	CASRKDRVGNQPQHF
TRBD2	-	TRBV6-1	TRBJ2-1	TGTGCCAGCAGCCAAGCGGGAGTACTACCCAATTACAATGAGCAGTTCTTC	CASSQAGVLPNYNEQFF
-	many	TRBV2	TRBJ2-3	TGTGCCAGCAGCCGGGAAGGGTCAGATACGCAGTATTTT	CASSREGSDTQYF
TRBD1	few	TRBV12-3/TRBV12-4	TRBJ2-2	TGTGCCAGCAGCCCAGCGGGACAGGGGAACACCGGGGAGCTGTTTTTT	CASSPAGQGNTGELFF
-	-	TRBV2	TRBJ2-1	TGTGCCAGCAGTGAACCGGACGGGAGCTCCTACAATGAGCAGTTCTTC	CASSEPDGSSYNEQFF
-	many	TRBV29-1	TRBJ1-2	TGCAGCGTTACCCAGGGTTCCTATGGCTACACCTTC	CSVTQGSYGYTF
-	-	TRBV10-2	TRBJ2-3	TGCGCCAGTCAGGGGATGGCAGATACGCAGTATTTT	CASQGMADTQYF
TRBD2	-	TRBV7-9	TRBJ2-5	TGTGCCAGCAGCTTGGGCAGCGGGAGGGTTCAAGAGACCCAGTACTTC	CASSLGSGRVQETQYF
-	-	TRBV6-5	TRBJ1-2	TGTGCCAGCTTCGCAGCGAACTATGGCTACACCTTC	CASFAANYGYTF
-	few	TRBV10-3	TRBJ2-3	TGTGCCATCAGTGAGTCAGCAGTTTGGGATACGCAGTATTTT	CAISESAVWDTQYF
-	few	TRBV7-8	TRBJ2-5	TGTGCCAGCAGCTTAATGGGTACCCAAGAGACCCAGTACTTC	CASSLMGTQETQYF
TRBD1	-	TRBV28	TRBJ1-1	TGTGCCAGCAGTTTATTAGTCTCAGTCGACAGGGGTCACCACATTGAAGCTTTCTTT	CASSLLVSVDRGHHIEAFF
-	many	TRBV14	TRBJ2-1	TGTGCCAGCAGCCAAGAGGGCAGCCTCCCCCGTCATGAGCAGTTCTTC	CASSQEGSLPRHEQFF
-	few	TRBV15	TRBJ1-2	TGTGCCACCAGCAGCCTGCTGCAGGCCAACTATGGCTACACCTTC	CATSSLLQANYGYTF
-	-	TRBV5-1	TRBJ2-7	TGCGCCAGCAGAAATCCGGACCAGGACAGCTCCTACGAGCAGTACTTC	CASRNPDQDSSYEQYF
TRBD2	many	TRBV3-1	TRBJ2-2	TGTGCCAGCACCCGAGGGGAGGGAGCGAACACCGGGGAGCTGTTTTTT	CASTRGEGANTGELFF
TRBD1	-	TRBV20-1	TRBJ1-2	TGCAGTGCCCCCCCAACCGACAGGGTTGGCTACACCTTC	CSAPPTDRVGYTF
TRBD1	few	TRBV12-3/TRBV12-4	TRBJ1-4	TGTGCCAGCAGGGACAGGGTCAAGAATGAAAAACTGTTTTTT	CASRDRVKNEKLFF
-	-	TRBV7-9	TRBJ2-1	TGTGCCAGCAGCTTAGGCACCGCACCGGGCTACAATGAGCAGTTCTTC	CASSLGTAPGYNEQFF
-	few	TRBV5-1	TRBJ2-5	TGCGCCAGCAGCTTGCTCTGGGGGGGCCTGGGGGCCCAGTACTTC	CASSLLWGGLGAQYF
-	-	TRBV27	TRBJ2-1	TGTGCCAGCAGTTTAGCGTTTTCTCCCCTCAATGAGCAGTTCTTC	CASSLAFSPLNEQFF
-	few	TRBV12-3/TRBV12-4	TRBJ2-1	TGTGCCAGCAGCCAAAGAGACAGTGCCCAGCAGTTCTTC	CASSQRDSAQQFF
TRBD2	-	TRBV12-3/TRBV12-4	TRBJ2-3	TGTGCCAGCAGTTTAGACGGAACTAGCGGGATTTTAAATACGCAGTATTTT	CASSLDGTSGILNTQYF
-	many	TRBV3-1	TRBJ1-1	TGTGCCAGCAGGCATATTGGGCCGGCAGGCACTGAAGCTTTCTTT	CASRHIGPAGTEAFF
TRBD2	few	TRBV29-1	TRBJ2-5	TGCAGCGTTGAAGATTTTGCGCTAGCGGGGATACAAGAGACCCAGTACTTC	CSVEDFALAGIQETQYF
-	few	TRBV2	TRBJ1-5	TGTGCCAGCACCGACGGTATTCAGCCCCAGCATTTT	CASTDGIQPQHF
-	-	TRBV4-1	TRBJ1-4	TGCGCCAGCAGCCAAGAGGGGGTGGCTAATGAAAAACTGTTTTTT	CASSQEGVANEKLFF
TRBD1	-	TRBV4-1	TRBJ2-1	TGCGCCAGCAGCCAAGAGTCAGGGGGCTACAATGAGCAGTTCTTC	CASSQESGGYNEQFF